The 24 T cell receptor beta chains below were found in one sample sequenced in a study of shared T cell receptors in the human thymus. The method was immunoSEQ multiplex PCR; TCRdb's version includes in-frame clones alone and lacks a portion of them. The sample records some 640,000 clones, about 90% being singletons. A further study also used this sample, focusing on human thymus T cells.

Input material: thymocytes. The origin of the receptors is a boy under three years old with a congenital heart defect.

This CDR3 is CASSSRQGSSSYEQYF. The CDR3 nucleotides are TGTGCCAGCAGCTCGAGACAGGGATCTAGCTCCTACGAGCAGTACTTC. V gene TRBV13 combines with J gene TRBJ2-7; 7 positions match TRBD1. Germline CDR1 is PRHDT and CDR2 is FYEKMQ (reference sequence). The CDR3 runs to 16 residues. The ends lost 4 bases at V and 0 bases at J; junction bases unmatched: 9.

This clone has only one observation. The chain joins TRBV4-2 to TRBJ2-3, with D hard to call. There are 13 residues in the CDR3. V was shortened by 2 bases and J by 0 bases, with 3 bases between the two germline ends. Germline lookup yields CDR1 LGHNA and CDR2 YNFKEQ. DNA of the CDR3: TGTGCCAGCAGCCAATCTAGCACAGATACGCAGTATTTT. It codes for CASSQSSTDTQYF.

This clone was counted once. This specimen includes other DNA sequences encoding the same CDR3. The chain carries TRBV28 and TRBJ2-3, with 7 bases identical to TRBD2. This CDR3 region has 14 residues. Unmatched junction bases numbered 0, after V lost 2 bases and J lost 1 base. Germline V gene data show CDR1 as MDHEN and CDR2 as SYDVKM. The CDR3 protein is CASSLAGGTDTQYF. As DNA, the CDR3 is TGTGCCAGCAGTTTAGCGGGGGGCACAGATACGCAGTATTTT.

The rearrangement joins TRBV28 to TRBJ2-2; D might be TRBD1 (6 bases). Germline V gives CDR1 MDHEN, CDR2 SYDVKM. The ends were cut back, 5 bases at V and 1 base at J, with 14 bases in the middle. The CDR3 contains 16 residues. CDR3 nucleotides: TGTGCCAGCAGTCTCCAGGGGTGGGGGAACACCGGGGAGCTGTTTTTT. Its translation: CASSLQGWGNTGELFF.

The sample holds one count of this clone. The rearrangement joins TRBV4-3 to TRBJ1-2, with TRBD1 as a possible D gene (5 bases). The CDR3 spans 14 residues. In germline, CDR1 is LGHNA, CDR2 YSLEER. Trimming took off 7 bases at V and 0 bases at J, with 12 bases between the two ends. The CDR3, as DNA: TGCGCCAGCAAGGAGGGACCCGCTAACTATGGCTACACCTTC. As protein: CASKEGPANYGYTF.

This clone was seen a single time. This rearrangement joins TRBV11-3 to TRBJ2-6; maybe TRBD2 (5 bases). Trimming pared 4 bases from V and 0 bases from J, leaving 13 bases between. Germline CDR1 SGHNT, CDR2 YENEEA. This CDR3 comprises 17 residues. DNA for the CDR3: TGTGCCAGCAGCTCCGGGGTCACTAACTCTGGGGCCAACGTCCTGACTTTC. Translated: CASSSGVTNSGANVLTF.

The CDR3 region has the DNA TGCGCCAGCAGCCAAGATCCGGGAGCCCACTATGGCTACACCTTC. Its protein product is CASSQDPGAHYGYTF. The gene calls are TRBV4-3 and TRBJ1-2; D is ambiguous. The CDR3 has 15 residues. V gave up 0 bases and J gave up 3 bases, with 11 bases separating them. Germline V CDR1 and CDR2: LGHNA, YSLEER.

The chain joins TRBV21-1 to TRBJ1-2; TRBD1 is taken as the D call from the table, unchecked against the DNA. TRBV21-1 is noted as a pseudogene. The CDR3 extends over 16 amino acids. The CDR3 reads CASSKGTGRAVYGYTF. The CDR3 nucleotides read TGTGCCAGCAGCAAAGGAACCGGCAGGGCCGTCTATGGCTACACCTTC.

The chain has TRBV27 and TRBJ1-2; D gene unclear. The CDR3 has 16 amino acids. The V and J ends lost 4 bases and 7 bases respectively, with 22 bases between them. CDR1 is MNHEY, CDR2 SMNVEV, per germline (reference sequence). In DNA form, the CDR3 reads TGTGCCAGCAGTTCCTCTCGGCAGGCCTCGGTCGGTGGCTACACCTTC. Translated, it gives CASSSSRQASVGGYTF.

The chain carries TRBV12-5 and TRBJ2-4, with 9 positions matching TRBD2. This CDR3 is built from 20 residues. Looked up from germline, CDR1 is LGHNT and CDR2 is FRNRAP. Trimming took 1 base from V and 0 from J; bases not matched to a gene: 13. The CDR3 here is CASGLEVVAGEKLAKNIQYF. The DNA of the CDR3 is TGTGCTAGTGGTTTGGAGGTGGTAGCGGGGGAAAAGCTAGCCAAAAACATTCAGTACTTC.

J is TRBJ2-1 and V is TRBV30, with 8 bases identical to TRBD2. The trim removed 5 bases at V and 7 bases at J, leaving 10 bases unmatched. The CDR3 totals 14 residues. CDR1 is GTSNPN, CDR2 SVGIG, per germline (reference sequence). The CDR3 protein is CAWSAKREWNEQFF. The CDR3 DNA sequence: TGTGCCTGGTCCGCTAAGCGGGAGTGGAATGAGCAGTTCTTC. Full variable domain (rest looked up from reference TRBV30 and TRBJ2-1): SQTIHQWPATLVQPVGSPLSLECTVEGTSNPNLYWYRQAAGRGLQLLFYSVGIGQISSEVPQNLSASRPQDRQFILSSKKLLLSDSGFYLCAWSAKREWNEQFFGPGTRLTVL.

V usage is TRBV27 and J usage is TRBJ2-3, with TRBD2 identical over 14 bases. V shed 7 bases, J shed 2 bases, and the junction held 5 bases outside the gene matches. Germline V lookup: CDR1 MNHEY, CDR2 SMNVEV (reference sequence). The CDR3 totals 16 residues. CDR3 protein: CASNRTSGGTTDTQYF. The CDR3 nucleotides are TGTGCCAGCAACCGGACTAGCGGGGGGACCACAGATACGCAGTATTTT.

The chain uses TRBV5-1 and TRBJ2-2; D is possibly TRBD1 (7 bases). The CDR3 has 14 residues. The V end was cut by 1 base, the J end by 6 bases, with 10 bases between. Germline V gene sequence: CDR1 SGHRS, CDR2 YFSETQ. Here the CDR3 DNA reads TGCGCCAGCAGCTTGCAGGGGGAGGCCGGGGAGCTGTTTTTT. This gives the protein CASSLQGEAGELFF. Drawing the rest from reference TRBV5-1 and TRBJ2-2, the complete variable domain is KAGVTQTPRYLIKTRGQQVTLSCSPISGHRSVSWYQQTPGQGLQFLFEYFSETQRNKGNFPGRFSGRQFSNSRSEMNVSTLELGDSALYLCASSLQGEAGELFFGEGSRLTVL.

The chain combines TRBV29-1 with TRBJ2-4; D possibly corresponds to TRBD1 (7 bases). V lost 2 bases and J 6 bases, leaving 17 bases between the germline ends. The germline V gene has CDR1 SQVTM and CDR2 ANQGSEA. This CDR3 region has 15 residues. The CDR3 spells CSVETRQGLTNIQYF. Written as DNA, the CDR3 is TGCAGCGTTGAAACACGACAGGGACTCACAAACATTCAGTACTTC.

The sample holds one count of this clone. V is TRBV21-1 and J is TRBJ2-6; TRBD1, the table's D call, was not compared with the DNA. TRBV21-1 is designated a pseudogene. This CDR3 is 19 amino acids long. CDR3 region: CASSKSSPGGISGANVLTF. In DNA, the CDR3 is TGTGCCAGCAGCAAATCCTCGCCAGGGGGGATCTCTGGGGCCAACGTCCTGACTTTC.

The gene calls are TRBV4-3 and TRBJ2-5; tentatively, D is TRBD1 (5 bases). V was pared by 0 bases and J by 5 bases, with 13 bases between. Germline V lookup: CDR1 LGHNA, CDR2 YSLEER. The CDR3 runs to 15 residues. The CDR3 loop is CASSQEKGNRETQYF. Here the CDR3 DNA reads TGCGCCAGCAGCCAAGAAAAGGGGAACAGGGAGACCCAGTACTTC.

Turning to this clone: Distinct nucleotide sequences in the sample also encode this CDR3. The rearrangement joins TRBV28 to TRBJ2-7, with TRBD1 identical over 7 bases. Germline V gives CDR1 MDHEN, CDR2 SYDVKM. With V trimmed by 3 bases and J by 3 bases, 2 bases remained unmatched. CDR3 length: 13 amino acids. CDR3 sequence reads: CASSLDRIYEQYF. The CDR3 DNA follows: TGTGCCAGCAGTTTGGACAGGATCTACGAGCAGTACTTC.

This rearrangement joins TRBV5-1 to TRBJ2-1; 7 bases map to TRBD2. CDR3 length equals 17 residues. After removal of 4 bases from V and 8 bases from J, the junction contained 18 bases not matched to a gene. Germline loops: CDR1 SGHRS, CDR2 YFSETQ. The CDR3 sequence: CASSAGPLARILHEQFF. CDR3 nucleotides: TGCGCCAGCAGCGCCGGACCACTAGCGAGGATTCTCCATGAGCAGTTCTTC.

This clone was counted a single time. The chain joins TRBV15 to TRBJ2-2, with D maybe TRBD1 (5 bases). V dropped 2 bases and J dropped 4 bases, with 20 bases sitting between them. The germline gives CDR1 LNHNV, CDR2 YYDKDF (reference sequence). There are 18 residues in the CDR3. The CDR3 DNA reads as TGTGCCACCAGCAGAACCGACAGACCCGGACCGAGCACCGGGGAGCTGTTTTTT. This codes for CATSRTDRPGPSTGELFF.

The J gene is TRBJ2-3, the V gene TRBV19; no definite D call. This CDR3 has 14 amino acids. V lost 3 bases to trimming and J lost 8 bases, with 15 bases between them. Germline assignment: CDR1 LNHDA and CDR2 SQIVND (reference sequence). The CDR3 DNA reads as TGTGCCAGTAGTATTGCCAGGTCCGAGAGTACGCAGTATTTT. This gives the protein CASSIARSESTQYF. The complete variable domain, with remaining parts taken from reference TRBV19 and TRBJ2-3, reads DGGITQSPKYLFRKEGQNVTLSCEQNLNHDAMYWYRQDPGQGLRLIYYSQIVNDFQKGDIAEGYSVSREKKESFPLTVTSAQKNPTAFYLCASSIARSESTQYFGPGTRLTVL.

V gene TRBV9 combines with J gene TRBJ2-2, with 10 nucleotides matching TRBD2. The ends lost 6 bases at V and 4 bases at J; junction bases unmatched: 12. The length of the CDR3 is 17 residues. CDR1 and CDR2 (germline): SGDLS, YYNGEE. CDR3: CASTLSGRALSTGELFF. CDR3 DNA: TGTGCCAGCACTTTAAGCGGGAGGGCCTTGAGCACCGGGGAGCTGTTTTTT. The whole variable domain, remainder taken from reference TRBV9 and TRBJ2-2, is DSGVTQTPKHLITATGQRVTLRCSPRSGDLSVYWYQQSLDQGLQFLIQYYNGEERAKGNILERFSAQQFPDLHSELNLSSLELGDSALYFCASTLSGRALSTGELFFGEGSRLTVL.

J is TRBJ2-6 and V is TRBV10-3; 8 bases line up with TRBD2. This CDR3 comprises 22 residues. J was trimmed by 8 bases and V by 0 bases; bases with no gene match: 24. The germline gives CDR1 ENHRY, CDR2 SYGVKD. DNA of the CDR3: TGTGCCATCAGTGAGTCGATCGTTCCGCGGGGGGTCTTAATCCTTGCGCCCAACGTCCTGACTTTC. Residues: CAISESIVPRGVLILAPNVLTF.

This clone was recorded once. The chain recombines TRBV27 with TRBJ2-7; possibly TRBD2 for D (5 bases). The germline CDR1 and CDR2 sequences are MNHEY and SMNVEV (reference sequence). V shed 5 bases and J shed 2 bases, with 19 bases lying between them. This CDR3 contains 16 residues. The CDR3 DNA reads TGTGCCAGCAGTCCCCGTCACGCGCTAGCCGCCTACGAGCAGTACTTC. This translates into CASSPRHALAAYEQYF.

The V gene is TRBV4-1, the J gene TRBJ2-3, with 8 positions matching TRBD1. The V and J ends lost 2 bases and 6 bases, in that order; junction bases with no gene match: 25. The CDR3 totals 21 residues. Germline V lookup: CDR1 MGHRA, CDR2 YSYEKL. The CDR3, as DNA: TGCGCCAGCAGCCAACATCCAGGACAGGGTTTTAGCCAGACGGTCGTGGATACGCAGTATTTT. It codes for CASSQHPGQGFSQTVVDTQYF.